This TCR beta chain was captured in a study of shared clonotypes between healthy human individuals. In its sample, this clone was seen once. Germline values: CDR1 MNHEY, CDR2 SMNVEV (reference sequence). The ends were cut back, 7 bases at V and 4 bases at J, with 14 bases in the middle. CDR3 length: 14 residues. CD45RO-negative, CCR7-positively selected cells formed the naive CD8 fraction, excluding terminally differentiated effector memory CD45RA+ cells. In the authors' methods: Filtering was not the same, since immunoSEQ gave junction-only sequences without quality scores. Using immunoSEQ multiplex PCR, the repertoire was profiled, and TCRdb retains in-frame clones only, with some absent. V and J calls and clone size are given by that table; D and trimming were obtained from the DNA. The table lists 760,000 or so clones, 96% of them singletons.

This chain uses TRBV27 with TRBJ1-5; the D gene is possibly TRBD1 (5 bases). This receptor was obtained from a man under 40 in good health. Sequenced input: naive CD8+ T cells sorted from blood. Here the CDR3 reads CASTPGTGNQPQHF. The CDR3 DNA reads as TGTGCCAGCACTCCGGGGACGGGGAATCAGCCCCAGCATTTT.